This T cell receptor (beta chain) is from a study of Ad26.COV2.S vaccination and SARS-CoV-2 variants. Treatment given: some 20 received Ad26.COV2.S at low or high dose, single or two shots; a few received placebo; per-sample allocation not given. Samples analyzed were those drawn on day 63 after the first vaccine or placebo injection. Produced via immunoSEQ multiplex PCR; TCRdb's table is partial and in-frame only. The table shows roughly 500,000 clones, with roughly nine tenths occurring only once. The sample here was peripheral blood, taken in a trial of Ad26.COV2.S vaccine versus placebo. The TCR sequence derives from a person between 18 and 59 years old who received the Ad26.COV2.S COVID-19 vaccine or a placebo.

The CDR3 coding sequence is TGTGCCAGCAGCGGCTTCCAAGAGACCCAGTACTTC. Residues: CASSGFQETQYF. V usage is TRBV14 and J usage is TRBJ2-5; D is unclear. Germline CDR1 and CDR2: SGHDN and FVKESK. CDR3 length equals 12 residues. Trimming removed 5 bases at V and 1 base at J, with 5 bases between. Based on the CDR3 plus reference TRBV14 and TRBJ2-5, the full variable domain is EAGVTQFPSHSVIEKGQTVTLRCDPISGHDNLYWYRRVMGKEIKFLLHFVKESKQDESGMPNNRFLAERTGGTYSTLKVQPAELEDSGVYFCASSGFQETQYFGPGTRLLVL.